This section outlines one T cell receptor (beta chain) sequence together with its context. Its target is not known. The protocol was immunoSEQ multiplex PCR, while the TCRdb copy is restricted to in-frame clones and leaves out a portion. The sample has about 150,000 clones, just over 90% seen once. This entry comes from a study of T cell responses to AZD1222 COVID-19 vaccine. The study's findings and limits: After the peak T cell response, and only then, were repertoires sampled. The study found Spike-specific TCR breadth and depth rose after two AZD1222 doses. White British donors predominated, females outnumbered males, and clonal diversity was possibly underestimated.

The CDR3 has 15 amino acids. The germline gives CDR1 SGDLS, CDR2 YYNGEE. Germline trimming cut 6 bases from V and 4 bases from J; bases unmatched to any gene: 10. Some second doses came at about 4 weeks and others at about 12 weeks; these were pooled. The sample was peripheral blood, taken 28 days after the second AZD1222 dose. The sequence derives from an adult who received the AZD1222 COVID-19 vaccine. The V gene is TRBV9, the J gene TRBJ2-5; 9 nucleotides align to TRBD2. The CDR3 sequence is CASTKTGTSRETQYF. The DNA of the CDR3 is TGTGCCAGCACCAAAACCGGGACTAGCAGAGAGACCCAGTACTTC.